Presented here are 27 T cell receptor beta chains from one specimen sequenced in a study of OX40 agonist ivuxolimab in advanced cancers. Assay used: immunoSEQ multiplex PCR; TCRdb lists only in-frame clones, some missing. Of approximately 71,000 clones detected, about 84% appear once; the ten largest clones hold 11%. The input for sequencing was CD4+ or CD8+ T cells sorted from blood, taken in a trial of the OX40 agonist ivuxolimab. These receptors all stem from an adult with an advanced solid tumor such as melanoma, head and neck, liver or kidney cancer.

The chain recombines TRBV2 with TRBJ2-1; D uncertain. Germline CDR1 is SNHLY and CDR2 is FYNNEI. CDR3 length: 13 amino acids. V lost 1 base, J lost 7 bases, and 8 bases lay in between. CDR3 region: CASSEEFRNEQFF. The CDR3 coding sequence is TGTGCCAGCAGTGAAGAGTTTCGGAATGAGCAGTTCTTC.

The chain uses TRBV27 and TRBJ2-7, with no clear D. Trimming stripped 6 bases from V and 2 bases from J, with 14 bases between. The CDR3 has 14 residues. Germline V gives CDR1 MNHEY, CDR2 SMNVEV (reference sequence). CDR3 nucleotide sequence: TGTGCCAGCAGCCCTGGCAGCCAAGCCTACGAGCAGTACGTC. Its translation: CASSPGSQAYEQYV.

The chain links TRBV7-9 to TRBJ2-5, with a tentative D call TRBD2 (6 bases). The CDR3 runs 16 residues. The V end was cut by 3 bases, the J end by 2 bases, with 16 bases between. Germline assignment: CDR1 SEHNR and CDR2 FQNEAQ (reference sequence). The chain's CDR3 is CASSFRSGPSQETQYF. The CDR3 DNA reads as TGTGCCAGCAGCTTCCGGAGCGGGCCTTCTCAAGAGACCCAGTACTTC.

The rearrangement uses TRBV28 and TRBJ2-7; possibly TRBD1 or TRBD2 for D (5 bases each). Trimming took off 9 bases at V and 2 bases at J, with 17 bases between the two ends. Germline values: CDR1 MDHEN, CDR2 SYDVKM. The CDR3 runs to 14 residues. The CDR3 sequence is CASPDPGPPYEQYF. DNA for the CDR3: TGTGCCAGTCCCGACCCGGGACCTCCCTACGAGCAGTACTTC.

CDR3 sequence: CASSLSLAAKNIQYF. DNA for the CDR3: TGTGCCAGCAGCTTGAGTCTAGCGGCCAAAAACATTCAGTACTTC. The chain links TRBV7-2 to TRBJ2-4; maybe TRBD2 (6 bases). Looked up from germline, CDR1 is SGHTA and CDR2 is FQGNSA. The CDR3 length is 15 residues. V was shortened by 3 bases and J by 1 base, with 10 bases between the two germline ends. Variable domain in full (rest from reference TRBV7-2 and TRBJ2-4): GAGVSQSPSNKVTEKGKDVELRCDPISGHTALYWYRQSLGQGLEFLIYFQGNSAPDKSGLPSDRFSAERTGGSVSTLTIQRTQQEDSAVYLCASSLSLAAKNIQYFGAGTRLSVL.

The J gene is TRBJ1-1, the V gene TRBV7-9; D gene ambiguous. The V and J ends lost 1 base and 3 bases respectively, with 6 bases between them. The CDR3 contains 13 residues. The germline V gene has CDR1 SEHNR and CDR2 FQNEAQ (reference sequence). The CDR3 DNA follows: TGTGCCAGCAGCTTAGATCTAGACACTGAAGCTTTCTTT. Amino acid sequence: CASSLDLDTEAFF.

The rearrangement links TRBV19 to TRBJ2-7; 8 bases are shared with TRBD1. The germline CDR1 and CDR2 sequences are LNHDA and SQIVND (reference sequence). The CDR3 has 15 amino acids. V lost 10 bases, J lost 2 bases, and 13 bases stayed unmatched. The CDR3: CATQTGVGGAYEQYF. DNA for the CDR3: TGTGCCACCCAGACAGGGGTCGGCGGGGCCTACGAGCAGTACTTC.

The rearrangement uses TRBV30 and TRBJ2-3, with D perhaps TRBD1 (6 bases). The CDR3 spans 15 residues. Trimming stripped 3 bases from V and 0 bases from J, with 13 bases between. Looked up from germline, CDR1 is GTSNPN and CDR2 is SVGIG (reference sequence). The CDR3 DNA reads as TGTGCCTGGAGGAGTGCAGGACAGAGCACAGATACGCAGTATTTT. It is translated as CAWRSAGQSTDTQYF.

This chain links TRBV6-6 with TRBJ1-6, with no clear D. Trimming removed 3 bases at V and 7 bases at J, with 16 bases between. The CDR3 is made up of 16 amino acids. The germline CDR1 and CDR2 sequences are MNHNY and SVGAGI (reference sequence). The CDR3 here is CASSYNGPPNNSPLHF. In nucleotides, the CDR3 is TGTGCCAGCAGTTATAATGGGCCGCCAAACAATTCACCCCTCCACTTT.

This chain joins TRBV5-6 and TRBJ1-5, with 7 bases fitting TRBD1. The CDR3 is made up of 17 amino acids. V shed 2 bases, J shed 0 bases, and the junction held 8 bases outside the gene matches. Germline V gene lookup returns CDR1 SGHDT and CDR2 YYEEEE. This CDR3 reads CASSFRKGAGSNQPQHF. The CDR3 DNA reads TGTGCCAGCAGCTTTCGGAAGGGGGCTGGTAGCAATCAGCCCCAGCATTTT. Full variable domain (outside the CDR3, taken from reference TRBV5-6 and TRBJ1-5): DAGVTQSPTHLIKTRGQQVTLRCSPKSGHDTVSWYQQALGQGPQFIFQYYEEEERQRGNFPDRFSGHQFPNYSSELNVNALLLGDSALYLCASSFRKGAGSNQPQHFGDGTRLSIL.

The genes are TRBV16 and TRBJ2-3, with TRBD1 as a possible D gene (5 bases). The CDR3 is made up of 18 amino acids. Trimming took 0 bases from V and 2 from J, leaving 18 bases between them. CDR1 is KGHSY, CDR2 FQNENV, per germline. CDR3 nucleotide sequence: TGTGCCAGCAGCCAATCCCAACGACAGACTCTCGTCACAGATACGCAGTATTTT. Its protein product is CASSQSQRQTLVTDTQYF.

The chain recombines TRBV11-1 with TRBJ2-3; the match to TRBD1 covers 7 bases. Germline assignment: CDR1 SGHAT and CDR2 FQDESV (reference sequence). The CDR3 consists of 13 residues. The V gene end was trimmed by 5 bases and the J gene end by 5 bases; junction bases not matched to a gene: 4. CDR3 in amino acids: CASSRDREDTQYF. The CDR3 DNA is TGTGCCAGCAGCCGGGACAGAGAAGATACGCAGTATTTT.

This chain joins TRBV30 and TRBJ2-6; the D is unclear. CDR1 GTSNPN and CDR2 SVGIG come from the germline V gene (reference sequence). V was trimmed by 2 bases and J by 4 bases, leaving 9 bases between them. The CDR3 is 14 amino acids. In DNA, the CDR3 is TGTGCCTGGAGTAAGGCCCAGGGGGCCAACGTCCTGACTTTC. It specifies CAWSKAQGANVLTF.

The chain has TRBV9 and TRBJ2-3; D is perhaps TRBD1 (5 bases). Deletions cut 1 base from V and 0 bases from J, with 9 bases between. Germline assignment: CDR1 SGDLS and CDR2 YYNGEE. This CDR3 is built from 15 residues. The CDR3 nucleotides are TGTGCCAGCAGCGTACTAGGGGTAAGCACAGATACGCAGTATTTT. Protein sequence: CASSVLGVSTDTQYF.

The J gene is TRBJ2-5, the V gene TRBV5-4; no definite D call. The CDR3 has 13 residues. Looked up from germline, CDR1 is SGHNT and CDR2 is YYREEE (reference sequence). V was cut by 0 bases and J by 13 bases, with 16 bases left in between. The CDR3, as DNA: TGTGCCAGCAGCTTGGACGTTGCGGCCTCGGGGTACTTC. This codes for CASSLDVAASGYF. The whole variable domain, filled in from reference TRBV5-4 and TRBJ2-5, reads ETGVTQSPTHLIKTRGQQVTLRCSSQSGHNTVSWYQQALGQGPQFIFQYYREEENGRGNFPPRFSGLQFPNYSSELNVNALELDDSALYLCASSLDVAASGYFGPGTRLLVL.

V usage is TRBV5-6 and J usage is TRBJ2-1; weak D call: TRBD1 (6 bases). The CDR3 consists of 15 residues. CDR1 is SGHDT, CDR2 YYEEEE, per germline. Deletions cut 4 bases from V and 2 bases from J, with 13 bases between. The CDR3 region has the DNA TGTGCCAGCAGCCCAGACAGGTTGACCTACAATGAGCAGTTCTTC. Translation: CASSPDRLTYNEQFF.

The rearrangement joins TRBV2 to TRBJ2-1; 11 nucleotides agree with TRBD2. The CDR3 consists of 24 residues. V was clipped by 1 base and J by 0 bases; unmatched bases: 23. CDR1 and CDR2 (germline): SNHLY, FYNNEI. In DNA, the CDR3 is TGTGCCAGCAGTGAAGTTTTCGCCCGGATGGATGGGCTAGCGGGGGGAAGCTCCTACAATGAGCAGTTCTTC. Translated, it gives CASSEVFARMDGLAGGSSYNEQFF.

Only a few counts were recorded for this clone. The chain is built from TRBV19 and TRBJ2-2, with no clear D. Per the germline V gene, CDR1 is LNHDA and CDR2 is SQIVND (reference sequence). V was shortened by 6 bases and J by 7 bases, with 9 bases between the two germline ends. The CDR3 is 12 residues long. The chain's CDR3 is CASSYEGGELFF. DNA for the CDR3: TGTGCCAGTAGCTATGAAGGCGGGGAGCTGTTTTTT.

The chain has TRBV5-1 and TRBJ1-1, with TRBD1 identical over 7 bases. The CDR3 has 16 residues. V lost 3 bases, J lost 1 base, and 9 bases stayed unmatched. The germline V gene has CDR1 SGHRS and CDR2 YFSETQ. CDR3: CASSSARDRKNTEAFF. CDR3 sequence (DNA): TGCGCCAGCAGCTCCGCACGGGACAGAAAGAACACTGAAGCTTTCTTT.

The chain employs TRBV6-4 and TRBJ2-1; no reliable D call. V lost 2 bases, J lost 0 bases, and 11 bases lay in between. CDR3 length: 16 amino acids. The germline CDR1 and CDR2 sequences are MRHNA and SNTAGT. CDR3 residues: CASSDTYRSSYNEQFF. CDR3 nucleotide sequence: TGTGCCAGCAGTGACACGTACAGAAGCTCCTACAATGAGCAGTTCTTC.

This rearrangement joins TRBV7-2 to TRBJ1-5, with D uncertain. V was clipped by 2 bases and J by 9 bases, with 11 bases between them. CDR3 length: 13 amino acids. Germline assignment: CDR1 SGHTA and CDR2 FQGNSA. The CDR3 reads CASSLRSGRPQHF. CDR3 nucleotide sequence: TGTGCCAGCAGCTTAAGGTCTGGGCGGCCCCAGCATTTT.

The V and J genes are TRBV11-1 and TRBJ2-5; TRBD2 matches 14 bases. This CDR3 is 15 amino acids long. Germline trimming cut 4 bases from V and 7 bases from J; bases unmatched to any gene: 5. CDR1 is SGHAT, CDR2 FQDESV, per germline (reference sequence). The CDR3 DNA follows: TGTGCCAGCAGCTCGGGACTAGCGGGGGCTGGGACCCAGTACTTC. Translated: CASSSGLAGAGTQYF.

This sequence joins TRBV9 and TRBJ2-1; unclear D gene. Germline V gene sequence: CDR1 SGDLS, CDR2 YYNGEE. V lost 0 bases and J lost 2, with 3 bases in between. There are 13 residues in the CDR3. The CDR3 spells CASSVGTYNEQFF. CDR3 nucleotide sequence: TGTGCCAGCAGCGTAGGAACCTACAATGAGCAGTTCTTC.

This clone was recorded a few times. The CDR3 region has the DNA TGTGCCAGCAGCGGAGGACTAGCACCAAACTACGAGCAGTACTTC. This encodes CASSGGLAPNYEQYF. The V and J genes are TRBV5-5 and TRBJ2-7, with 8 bases identical to TRBD2. V lost 4 bases, J lost 3 bases, and 9 bases stayed unmatched. The CDR3 spans 15 residues. Germline V gives CDR1 SGHKS, CDR2 YYEKEE (reference sequence).

This chain joins TRBV28 and TRBJ2-6, with D uncertain. CDR3 length equals 14 residues. Germline V CDR1 and CDR2: MDHEN, SYDVKM. Trimming cost V 9 bases and J 0 bases, with 9 bases left between them. The CDR3 nucleotides read TGTGCCAGAGGACGGAACTCTGGGGCCAACGTCCTGACTTTC. This translates into CARGRNSGANVLTF.

This chain links TRBV2 with TRBJ1-2; D call uncertain. Germline values: CDR1 SNHLY, CDR2 FYNNEI. Deletions cut 3 bases from V and 4 bases from J, with 9 bases between. This CDR3 has 13 amino acids. CDR3 bases: TGTGCCAGCAGTGAGTGGGTACCCTATGGCTACACCTTC. This sequence encodes CASSEWVPYGYTF.

The V call is TRBV6-6, the J call TRBJ2-2, with D unclear. Between the trimmed V and J ends, which lost 6 bases and 3 bases, there was a span of 8 bases. From germline, CDR1 is MNHNY and CDR2 SVGAGI (reference sequence). This CDR3 is built from 13 residues. The CDR3: CASRDGHTGELFF. The CDR3 nucleotides are TGTGCCAGCAGGGACGGACACACCGGGGAGCTGTTTTTT.